The source of this TCR beta chain is a study of shared clonotypes between healthy human individuals (TCRdb year 2020). Study-level background: A couple of women and three men aged 18 to 49 years were included in the cohort. Per donor, three plates each were used for CD4 naive and CD4 memory, two for CD8 naive, and one for CD8 memory. Blood TCR repertoires of roughly five healthy adults were deeply sequenced to estimate repertoire size and the extent of clonotype sharing between individuals. Different laboratories and diverse techniques were used to prepare libraries and sequence TCR repertoires, to increase sequencing depth and limit assay-specific biases. Between about 0.85 and 10 billion PBMCs per donor were obtained by leukapheresis.

Using the deep immunoSEQ assay, multiplex PCR amplified TCR CDR3 regions from genomic DNA. Extracted genomic DNA from each cell subset was distributed evenly across all wells of several immunoSEQ 96-well plates, and each plate was treated as a replicate. For sorted subsets, about 0.2 ug genomic DNA, equal to 30,000 or so T cell genomes, was loaded into each replicate PCR. The purified libraries were quantified using a Qubit 3.0 fluorometer, sized with a Bioanalyzer 2100, and then quantified again using the KAPA Library Quantification kit. Each immunoSEQ 96-well plate was sequenced on its own single-read 150-cycle Illumina NextSeq 550 flow cell. Concerning the study's data processing: Because only junctional sequences without quality scores were contained in the immunoSEQ output, filtering matching that applied to full-length reads could not be performed. To assign V/J genes and CDR3, sequences were annotated against IMGT germline references using PyIR, a Python wrapper for IgBLAST v1.9. Any read was removed if the V/J assignment was weak (E-value above 1e-6), the CDR3 was missing, or the read contained stop codons, out-of-frame junctions, or ambiguous translated residues. A V3J clonotype was defined by an identical inferred V gene, J gene, and CDR3 amino acid sequence. Percentage overlap between repertoires was calculated by dividing the number of shared unique clonotypes by the size of the smaller repertoire. Three approaches were used to assess repertoire richness: RTK rarefaction, the Chao1 estimator, and Recon v2.1 estimates of unobserved clonotypes. Generation probabilities were computed with OLGA for all TCRbeta clonotypes obtained by the gDNA method from several donors. TCRdb stores this immuneACCESS table with in-frame sequences only. Part of the clones is absent; in the studies checked, under half of the shortfall reflects unresolved V genes, and no reason is known for the rest. Clonal size and the V and J genes are those of that table, whereas D and trimming came from the DNA. This sample comprises more than 2,000,000 clones, around nine tenths of them detected only once. The ten largest clones add up to over 0.12% of the sample.

Looking up the germline V gene yields CDR1 SGHTA and CDR2 FQGNSA. The CDR3 sequence holds 13 residues, the cysteine and phenylalanine included. Only CDR3 DNA remains: 39 bases, in frame from the first base. Cut back by 3 bases and 8 bases, the V and J ends lie 14 bases apart. Donors were healthy HIV-negative adults with no recently reported acute infections or vaccinations. Every donor was a Caucasian adult living in Nashville, Tennessee, USA. CD4+ T cells were enriched by magnetic negative selection; naive cells were then positively selected on CD45RA, and the negative fraction formed the memory subset. Blood was obtained by leukapheresis, after which PBMCs were separated by Ficoll-Histopaque density gradient centrifugation and cryopreserved in liquid nitrogen vapor phase. Purity and quantity of every magnetically sorted T cell population were checked by analytical flow cytometry. Genomic DNA was isolated from every sorted fraction and measured by UV absorbance on a Nanodrop 2000c.

Details on this clone: Its antigen target is currently unknown. Per-base quality was not reported, and no clone a single base away is much larger than it.

The paper's findings and limits, for the study overall: Rarefaction of sorted-subset datasets indicated incomplete sequencing despite the large sequencing depth. Across several donors, around 5% of naive CD4, around 3.5% of naive CD8, 2% to 2.5% of memory CD4, and roughly 0.41% of memory CD8 clonotypes were shared. Based on pairwise subsampling, the degree of clonotype sharing among donors was expected to be affected by sequencing depth. Naive subsets generally had larger estimated clonotype richness than memory subsets did. Sampling was restricted to blood, and TCR repertoires in tissues likely differ from the TCR repertoires found in blood. The small number of donors limited the genetic and exposure-history diversity represented. Compared with non-shared clonotypes, the clonotypes found in all four sorted-subset donors had higher generation probabilities.

In this chain, TRBV7-2 is recombined with TRBJ2-7; the D gene lacks a confident call. This clonotype was obtained from a man aged 18 to 35 in good health. The sequenced sample was naive CD4+ T cells sorted from blood. Sample cell subset or site, as interpreted from the label and publication: CD45RA+ positively selected. In nucleotides, the sequence is TGTGCCAGCAGCTTGGACCTTCCCTTCCAGCAGTACTTC. This translates into CASSLDLPFQQYF.